This TCR beta chain was captured by sequencing in a study of response to subunit inactivated influenza vaccine. Remarks on this clonotype: Its antigen is currently unknown.

Whole-study results and caveats: Every seasonal influenza vaccination brings in few new T cells, the authors suggested.

TCRdb analysed the RT-PCR reads with MiXCR anew, one entry per CDR3 protein. The sample shows roughly 500,000 distinct CDR3 sequences, about 15% of them seen only once. This clonotype was obtained from a man in his fifties or sixties who received an inactivated influenza vaccine. Sequenced material: CD4+ T cells sorted from PBMCs, taken roughly 24 months after vaccination.

CDR3 bases: TGCAGTGCCACCAGGACAGGGGGAATAGATACGCAGTATTTT. Translation gives CSATRTGGIDTQYF. V and J are TRBV20-1 and TRBJ2-3, with TRBD1 matching over 10 bases. Germline lookup yields CDR1 DFQATT and CDR2 SNEGSKA (reference sequence). Trimming cost V 6 bases and J 5 bases; bases outside gene matches: 8. The CDR3 is made up of 14 amino acids.